Shown below are 16 T cell receptor beta chains from a single sample sequenced in a study of beta chain features in type 1 diabetes. The investigators reverse transcribed all of the isolated RNA, so they sequenced expressed TCRB transcripts. Assay: immunoSEQ multiplex PCR; the TCRdb copy retains only in-frame clones and omits some. Counted here are 900,000 or so clones, 15% to 20% occurring once; the ten biggest clones make up 0.02% to 0.025%. The sequenced material came from naive CD4+ T cells from blood. The receptors derive from a woman aged 18 to 35 in good health.

The CDR3 DNA sequence: TGTGCCAGCAGCGTAGGCGGGGGGGTCAGCACAGATACGCAGTATTTT. This translates into CASSVGGGVSTDTQYF. This sequence joins TRBV9 and TRBJ2-3, with 9 bases lining up with TRBD2. V was pared by 0 bases and J by 0 bases, with 2 bases of the junction left unmatched. The germline gives CDR1 SGDLS, CDR2 YYNGEE. CDR3 length: 16 amino acids.

The rearrangement uses TRBV5-6 and TRBJ2-1; the D call may be TRBD1 or TRBD2 (5 bases each). CDR1 is SGHDT and CDR2 is YYEEEE in the germline V gene. The CDR3 runs 16 residues. V shed 0 bases and J shed 4 bases, with 14 bases lying between them. CDR3 sequence: CASSLAAGTDYNEQFF. The CDR3 DNA follows: TGTGCCAGCAGCTTGGCCGCCGGGACCGATTACAATGAGCAGTTCTTC.

V usage is TRBV9 and J usage is TRBJ2-2; 8 positions match TRBD1. Germline V CDR1 and CDR2: SGDLS, YYNGEE. This CDR3 region has 14 residues. The J segment lost 6 bases and the V segment lost 2 bases, leaving 3 bases of the junction unmatched. The CDR3 DNA follows: TGTGCCAGCAGCGTCACACAGGGGGCCGGGGAGCTGTTTTTT. This gives the protein CASSVTQGAGELFF.

Only a few counts were recorded for this clone. The CDR3 DNA is TGTGCCAGCAGCCGCTGGGACAGCCAAGAGACCCAGTACTTC. As protein: CASSRWDSQETQYF. The chain couples TRBV7-9 to TRBJ2-5; 7 nucleotides agree with TRBD1. CDR1 and CDR2 from the germline V gene are SEHNR and FQNEAQ (reference sequence). This CDR3 has 14 amino acids. V lost 5 bases to trimming and J lost 1 base; unmatched junction nucleotides: 4.

This clone was picked up a small number of times. The rearrangement links TRBV28 to TRBJ2-6, with D possibly being TRBD2 (5 bases). CDR1 is MDHEN, CDR2 SYDVKM, per germline. CDR3 length equals 15 residues. The ends were cut back, 9 bases at V and 2 bases at J, with 14 bases in the middle. This CDR3 is CASQPNGAGANVLTF. For the CDR3, the DNA is TGTGCCAGTCAGCCTAACGGGGCTGGGGCCAACGTCCTGACTTTC. The full variable domain, in which reference TRBV28 and TRBJ2-6 provide the parts outside the CDR3, is DVKVTQSSRYLVKRTGEKVFLECVQDMDHENMFWYRQDPGLGLRLIYFSYDVKMKEKGDIPEGYSVSREKKERFSLILESASTNQTSMYLCASQPNGAGANVLTFGAGSRLTVL.

V and J are TRBV7-9 and TRBJ1-5, with a weak D call TRBD1 (6 bases). There are 17 residues in the CDR3. V shed 4 bases and J shed 0 bases, with 16 bases lying between them. CDR1 and CDR2 from the germline V gene are SEHNR and FQNEAQ (reference sequence). The DNA of the CDR3 is TGTGCCAGCAGCTCCACTAAGGGGGAGTATAGCAATCAGCCCCAGCATTTT. It specifies CASSSTKGEYSNQPQHF.

This clone was found many times. V is TRBV7-2 and J is TRBJ1-4; no firm D call. Per germline, CDR1 SGHTA and CDR2 FQGNSA. V lost 5 bases, J lost 5 bases, and 12 bases lay in between. This CDR3 spans 14 amino acids. CDR3 sequence (DNA): TGTGCCAGCAGCCCAGTAACCTTAAATGAAAAACTGTTTTTT. Translated, it gives CASSPVTLNEKLFF.

The chain couples TRBV28 to TRBJ1-1, with 10 nucleotides matching TRBD1. Germline lookup yields CDR1 MDHEN and CDR2 SYDVKM. V was pared by 5 bases and J by 5 bases, with 5 bases of the junction left unmatched. This CDR3 is built from 14 residues. The CDR3 region has the DNA TGTGCCAGCAGTCTCCCGGACAGGGGGACTGAAGCTTTCTTT. It codes for CASSLPDRGTEAFF.

This clone was seen only a few times. The chain employs TRBV2 and TRBJ2-1, with 10 nucleotides matching TRBD2. The junction had 19 bases not matched to a gene; V was cut back by 10 bases and J by 7 bases. The CDR3 length is 17 residues. Germline V CDR1 and CDR2: SNHLY, FYNNEI. The CDR3 protein is CATDPRLAGGLGNEQFF. The CDR3 DNA sequence: TGTGCCACCGACCCCAGATTAGCGGGAGGTTTGGGGAATGAGCAGTTCTTC.

This clone was observed a few times. The chain employs TRBV4-1 and TRBJ2-1; the D call may be TRBD1 or TRBD2 (5 bases each). The CDR3 extends over 16 amino acids. Germline V gene sequence: CDR1 MGHRA, CDR2 YSYEKL. Deletions cut 0 bases from V and 3 bases from J, with 12 bases between. The CDR3, as DNA: TGCGCCAGCAGCCAAGATGAGGGACGGAACTACAATGAGCAGTTCTTC. It yields the protein CASSQDEGRNYNEQFF.

With regard to this clone: The sample contains more than one DNA sequence encoding this CDR3. This chain connects TRBV6-1 to TRBJ1-2; 8 bases fit TRBD1. V trimming: 4 bases; J trimming: 4 bases; junction bases outside the gene matches: 2. CDR1 MNHNS and CDR2 SASEGT come from the germline V gene. The length of the CDR3 is 13 residues. The CDR3 coding sequence is TGTGCCAGCAGTGCCGGGACAGGCTATGGCTACACCTTC. This gives the protein CASSAGTGYGYTF.

This clone was seen more than once but under ten times. The chain recombines TRBV23-1 with TRBJ1-5; 10 bases line up with TRBD1. TRBV23-1 is recorded as an ORF, its role being uncertain. The CDR3 runs to 19 residues. The trim removed 6 bases at V and 1 base at J, leaving 15 bases unmatched. DNA of the CDR3: TGCGCCAGCAGAGCGGACAGGGGGAGCGACGGTTTCAGCAATCAGCCCCAGCATTTT. It yields the protein CASRADRGSDGFSNQPQHF.

This chain joins TRBV5-1 and TRBJ1-1, with 11 nucleotides matching TRBD1. The V segment lost 0 bases and the J segment 10 bases; nucleotides outside the gene matches: 5. CDR1 SGHRS and CDR2 YFSETQ come from the germline V gene. The CDR3 has 14 amino acids. The CDR3 loop reads CASSLGTGGGAAFF. CDR3 sequence (DNA): TGCGCCAGCAGCTTGGGGACAGGGGGCGGTGCAGCTTTCTTT.

The rearrangement uses TRBV28 and TRBJ2-7, with D unclear. CDR3 length: 14 amino acids. In germline, CDR1 is MDHEN, CDR2 SYDVKM. V was pared by 0 bases and J by 0 bases, with 6 bases between. CDR3 bases: TGTGCCAGCAGTTTATGGGTTAGCTCCTACGAGCAGTACTTC. This translates into CASSLWVSSYEQYF.

This clone was counted between two and nine times. The chain links TRBV5-5 to TRBJ1-2; TRBD1 matches at 7 bases. The CDR3 length is 15 residues. The germline V gene has CDR1 SGHKS and CDR2 YYEKEE (reference sequence). V lost 0 bases, J lost 5 bases, and 7 bases stayed unmatched. The CDR3 region is CASSLGAGTDYGYTF. Here the CDR3 DNA reads TGTGCCAGCAGCTTGGGAGCCGGGACAGATTATGGCTACACCTTC.

This CDR3 is CAISETGNTEAFF. In DNA, the CDR3 is TGTGCCATCAGTGAGACGGGGAACACTGAAGCTTTCTTT. The chain combines TRBV10-3 with TRBJ1-1; D gene uncertain. The V end lost 2 bases, the J end lost 1 base, and 5 bases lay between the germline ends. Germline values: CDR1 ENHRY, CDR2 SYGVKD. The CDR3 loop spans 13 amino acids.